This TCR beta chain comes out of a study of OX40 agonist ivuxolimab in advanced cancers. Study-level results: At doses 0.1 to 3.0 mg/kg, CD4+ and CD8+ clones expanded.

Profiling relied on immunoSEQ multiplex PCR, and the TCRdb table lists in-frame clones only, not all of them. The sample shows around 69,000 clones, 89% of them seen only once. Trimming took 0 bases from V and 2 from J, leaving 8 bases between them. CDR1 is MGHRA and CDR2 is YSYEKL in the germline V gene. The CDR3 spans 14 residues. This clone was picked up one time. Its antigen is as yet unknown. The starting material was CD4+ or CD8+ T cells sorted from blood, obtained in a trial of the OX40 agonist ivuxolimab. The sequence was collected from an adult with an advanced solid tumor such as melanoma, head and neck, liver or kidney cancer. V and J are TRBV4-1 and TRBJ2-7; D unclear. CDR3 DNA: TGCGCCAGCAGCCAAGATCGCGGTACCTACGAGCAGTACTTC. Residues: CASSQDRGTYEQYF.